This T cell receptor (beta chain) was sequenced during a study of blood T cells in healthy people across ages. The sample holds a few counts of this clonotype. Through a sample-barcoded 5' primer and a J-beta primer mix, a second PCR was run for about 6 to 11 cycles. TCRdb processed the 5' RACE reads anew with MiXCR; each CDR3 protein has one entry. The repertoire holds around 1,000,000 distinct CDR3 sequences, with around 27% as singletons. Germline V gene sequence: CDR1 SGHTA, CDR2 FQGNSA. The CDR3 sequence is 14 residues long. This sample was also put to use in a study of T cells of mothers and their children.

What was sequenced was blood. The receptor was isolated from a girl aged 2 to 9 in good health. V usage is TRBV7-2 and J usage is TRBJ2-5, with 10 bases identical to TRBD2. With the DNA end fitting TRBJ2-7 better, the J assignment may be wrong. For the CDR3, the DNA is TGTGCCAGCAGCTCCGGGACTAGCGTGCCCGAGCAGTACTTC. Translated: CASSSGTSVPEQYF.